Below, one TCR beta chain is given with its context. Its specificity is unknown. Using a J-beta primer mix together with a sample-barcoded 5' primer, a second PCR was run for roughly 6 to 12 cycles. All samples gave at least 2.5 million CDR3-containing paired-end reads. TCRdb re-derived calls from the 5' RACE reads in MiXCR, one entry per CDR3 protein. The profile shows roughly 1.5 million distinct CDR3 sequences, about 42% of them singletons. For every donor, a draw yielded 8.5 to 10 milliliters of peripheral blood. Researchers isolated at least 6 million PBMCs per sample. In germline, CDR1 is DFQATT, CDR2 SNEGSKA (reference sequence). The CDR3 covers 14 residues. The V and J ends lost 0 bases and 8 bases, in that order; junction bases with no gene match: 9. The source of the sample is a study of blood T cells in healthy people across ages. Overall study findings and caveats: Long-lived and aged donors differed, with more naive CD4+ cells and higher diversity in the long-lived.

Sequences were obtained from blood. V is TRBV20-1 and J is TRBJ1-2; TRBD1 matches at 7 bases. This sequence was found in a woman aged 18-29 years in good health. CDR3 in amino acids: CSARDRDRVGGYTF. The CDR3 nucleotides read TGCAGTGCTAGAGATCGAGACAGGGTGGGAGGCTACACCTTC.